These 31 T cell receptor beta chains were sequenced from one sample in a study of blood T cell repertoires in COVID-19. Sequenced by immunoSEQ multiplex PCR; TCRdb stores in-frame clones only, minus some. The repertoire holds more than 300,000 clones, with about 82% as singletons. The sample taken for sequencing was peripheral blood. These receptors were taken from a woman in her forties or fifties with acute or convalescent COVID-19.

The rearrangement uses TRBV6-1 and TRBJ1-5; a possible D gene is TRBD1 (6 bases). Deletions cut 1 base from V and 0 bases from J, with 22 bases between. This CDR3 has 20 residues. Germline-derived CDR1 and CDR2 are MNHNS and SASEGT. DNA for the CDR3: TGTGCCAGCAGTGAAGAGGGCCGGGACACCCGACGTTATAGCAATCAGCCCCAGCATTTT. It translates to CASSEEGRDTRRYSNQPQHF.

The chain has TRBV10-3 and TRBJ1-4; D is perhaps TRBD1 (6 bases). The CDR3 contains 13 residues. The germline V gene encodes CDR1 ENHRY and CDR2 SYGVKD. The V gene lost 7 bases and the J gene lost 5 bases, with 11 bases spanning the gap. CDR3: CAITGGPNEKLFF. The CDR3 DNA reads TGTGCCATCACGGGGGGGCCAAATGAAAAACTGTTTTTT.

The chain has TRBV18 and TRBJ1-5; possibly TRBD1 for D (6 bases). Trimming removed 0 bases from V and 3 bases from J, with 9 bases in between. There are 15 residues in the CDR3. Germline V gene lookup returns CDR1 KGHSH and CDR2 LQKENI. CDR3 amino acids: CASSPPLGANQPQHF. The CDR3 DNA reads as TGTGCCAGCTCACCACCCTTGGGGGCCAATCAGCCCCAGCATTTT. The full variable domain, in which reference TRBV18 and TRBJ1-5 provide the parts outside the CDR3, is NAGVMQNPRHLVRRRGQEARLRCSPMKGHSHVYWYRQLPEEGLKFMVYLQKENIIDESGMPKERFSAEFPKEGPSILRIQQVVRGDSAAYFCASSPPLGANQPQHFGDGTRLSIL.

The J gene is TRBJ2-2, the V gene TRBV5-4; D is undetermined. Germline CDR1 reads SGHNT; CDR2 reads YYREEE (reference sequence). The CDR3 loop spans 13 amino acids. Trimming cost V 3 bases and J 5 bases, with 8 bases left between them. CDR3 sequence (DNA): TGTGCCAGCAGCTCCGGTTGGACCGGGGAGCTGTTTTTT. It yields the protein CASSSGWTGELFF. The full variable domain, in which reference TRBV5-4 and TRBJ2-2 provide the parts outside the CDR3, is ETGVTQSPTHLIKTRGQQVTLRCSSQSGHNTVSWYQQALGQGPQFIFQYYREEENGRGNFPPRFSGLQFPNYSSELNVNALELDDSALYLCASSSGWTGELFFGEGSRLTVL.

The chain couples TRBV19 to TRBJ2-1; TRBD2 agrees at 7 bases. Germline V gives CDR1 LNHDA, CDR2 SQIVND (reference sequence). With V trimmed by 3 bases and J by 4 bases, 6 bases remained unmatched. The CDR3 consists of 15 residues. This chain's CDR3 is CASSIAGTTYNEQFF. Here the CDR3 DNA reads TGTGCCAGTAGTATTGCCGGGACTACATACAATGAGCAGTTCTTC.

V is TRBV27 and J is TRBJ1-2, with TRBD1 matching over 8 bases. The CDR3 spans 14 residues. Losses at the gene ends were 4 bases for V and 8 bases for J; bases not matched to a gene: 9. CDR1 is MNHEY and CDR2 is SMNVEV in the germline V gene (reference sequence). The CDR3 nucleotides read TGTGCCAGCAGTTCACGACAGGGGAGTAGGGGCTACACCTTC. This codes for CASSSRQGSRGYTF.

The chain couples TRBV28 to TRBJ2-1; 9 bases match TRBD2. CDR1 is MDHEN and CDR2 is SYDVKM in the germline V gene. After removal of 1 base from V and 6 bases from J, the junction contained 10 bases not matched to a gene. CDR3 size: 17 residues. The CDR3 loop reads CASSLSLAGTMSNEQFF. The CDR3 nucleotides read TGTGCCAGCAGTTTATCTCTAGCGGGGACCATGTCCAATGAGCAGTTCTTC.

The chain carries TRBV7-2 and TRBJ2-1, with 14 bases that match TRBD2. Trimming cost V 5 bases and J 8 bases; bases outside gene matches: 11. Germline V lookup: CDR1 SGHTA, CDR2 FQGNSA. This CDR3 is 17 amino acids long. This chain's CDR3 is CASSLTGTSGSWDEQFF. DNA for the CDR3: TGTGCCAGCAGCCTAACCGGGACTAGCGGGAGTTGGGATGAGCAGTTCTTC.

This clone was detected only once. The chain employs TRBV19 and TRBJ2-1; 13 positions agree with TRBD2. V shed 3 bases, J shed 7 bases, and the junction held 18 bases outside the gene matches. The CDR3 runs to 20 residues. Germline values: CDR1 LNHDA, CDR2 SQIVND (reference sequence). The DNA of the CDR3 is TGTGCCAGTAGTATCCCCGGGGGCGCGACTAGCGGGAGGTCGGTAAATGAGCAGTTCTTC. This codes for CASSIPGGATSGRSVNEQFF.

The CDR3 region is CASSPGGGGAEKLFF. The DNA for the CDR3 is TGTGCCAGCAGCCCGGGGGGAGGAGGGGCCGAAAAACTGTTTTTT. The gene calls are TRBV5-4 and TRBJ1-4; tentatively, D is TRBD1 (5 bases). The CDR3 extends over 15 amino acids. Trimming removed 4 bases at V and 8 bases at J, with 18 bases between. Germline V gene lookup returns CDR1 SGHNT and CDR2 YYREEE (reference sequence).

CDR3 loop: CASSESGNYGYTF. The DNA of the CDR3 is TGTGCCAGCAGTGAATCGGGGAACTATGGCTACACCTTC. This chain joins TRBV25-1 and TRBJ1-2; no reliable D call. The CDR3 runs 13 residues. CDR1 and CDR2 from the germline V gene are MGHDK and SYGVNS. V lost 1 base and J 2 bases, leaving 5 bases between the germline ends.

The chain combines TRBV7-2 with TRBJ1-1; no definite D call. Per germline, CDR1 SGHTA and CDR2 FQGNSA. The CDR3 is 16 amino acids. V shed 5 bases and J shed 1 base, with 17 bases lying between them. The CDR3 nucleotides read TGTGCCAGCAGCCCAGGAGGACCCAAGGGGAACACTGAAGCTTTCTTT. Protein sequence: CASSPGGPKGNTEAFF.

The chain links TRBV4-3 to TRBJ2-3; 8 positions match TRBD2. The CDR3 contains 16 residues. Germline V gene sequence: CDR1 LGHNA, CDR2 YSLEER. Trimming took 1 base from V and 2 from J; bases not matched to a gene: 5. CDR3 nucleotides: TGCGCCAGCAGCCAAGTCTTAGCGGGACCCACAGATACGCAGTATTTT. Amino acids: CASSQVLAGPTDTQYF.

The chain recombines TRBV5-8 with TRBJ1-2; 7 bases fit TRBD1. Trimming took 1 base from V and 4 from J; bases not matched to a gene: 13. The germline CDR1 and CDR2 sequences are SGHTS and YDEGEE. The CDR3 spans 17 residues. The CDR3 loop is CASSLSYRGALGYGYTF. DNA for the CDR3: TGTGCCAGCAGCTTGTCGTACAGGGGTGCCCTTGGCTATGGCTACACCTTC.

The chain has TRBV30 and TRBJ1-1; D gene uncertain. The CDR3 length is 15 residues. Germline CDR1 and CDR2: GTSNPN and SVGIG (reference sequence). V gave up 6 bases and J gave up 0 bases, with 17 bases separating them. CDR3 region: CACRPSGVVNTEAFF. As DNA, the CDR3 is TGTGCCTGCCGCCCAAGCGGAGTGGTGAACACTGAAGCTTTCTTT.

The chain uses TRBV27 and TRBJ2-3; D is undetermined. The V gene lost 5 bases and the J gene lost 3 bases, with 6 bases spanning the gap. CDR1 MNHEY and CDR2 SMNVEV come from the germline V gene (reference sequence). The CDR3 runs 12 residues. DNA of the CDR3: TGTGCCAGCAGTGCCGCGACAGATACGCAGTATTTT. Its translation: CASSAATDTQYF.

The chain couples TRBV11-3 to TRBJ2-7, with TRBD1 identical over 10 bases. The germline V gene encodes CDR1 SGHNT and CDR2 YENEEA. Trimming took 3 bases from V and 6 from J; bases not matched to a gene: 5. CDR3 length equals 14 residues. CDR3 sequence reads: CASSLGQGFGEQYF. CDR3 bases: TGTGCCAGCAGCTTGGGACAGGGGTTCGGCGAGCAGTACTTC.

The table lists this clone with a count of one. V usage is TRBV27 and J usage is TRBJ2-1; 8 bases line up with TRBD1. Trimming cost V 4 bases and J 7 bases; bases outside gene matches: 6. The CDR3 spans 14 residues. The germline gives CDR1 MNHEY, CDR2 SMNVEV (reference sequence). The DNA for the CDR3 is TGTGCCAGCAGTTGGTGGACAGGGAGGAATGAGCAGTTCTTC. This codes for CASSWWTGRNEQFF.

The count of this clone is one. The chain uses TRBV7-2 and TRBJ1-4; TRBD1 agrees at 10 bases. The germline V gene has CDR1 SGHTA and CDR2 FQGNSA. V shed 5 bases, J shed 8 bases, and the junction held 8 bases outside the gene matches. The CDR3 contains 15 residues. The DNA of the CDR3 is TGTGCCAGCAGCCCACGACAGGGGGCGCAGGAAAAACTGTTTTTT. It is translated as CASSPRQGAQEKLFF.

This clone was seen a single time. The genes are TRBV27 and TRBJ2-1, with D maybe TRBD2 (5 bases). V shed 5 bases and J shed 0 bases, with 17 bases lying between them. In germline, CDR1 is MNHEY, CDR2 SMNVEV (reference sequence). This CDR3 contains 17 residues. CDR3 in amino acids: CASSPRTSSSSYNEQFF. The CDR3 bases are TGTGCCAGCAGTCCCCGGACTTCCTCGAGCTCCTACAATGAGCAGTTCTTC.

This chain connects TRBV10-3 to TRBJ1-5; possibly TRBD1 for D (6 bases). Looked up from germline, CDR1 is ENHRY and CDR2 is SYGVKD. CDR3 length: 14 amino acids. V lost 11 bases to trimming and J lost 6 bases, with 20 bases between them. The CDR3 sequence is CAASNRDKSQPQHF. The DNA of the CDR3 is TGTGCCGCCTCGAACAGGGACAAGAGTCAGCCCCAGCATTTT.

The chain employs TRBV5-1 and TRBJ2-1, with D possibly matching TRBD1 (6 bases). Germline-derived CDR1 and CDR2 are SGHRS and YFSETQ. CDR3 size: 17 residues. Trimming pared 4 bases from V and 4 bases from J, leaving 21 bases between. The CDR3 bases are TGCGCCAGCAGCCCGGGGACACGGACGAAGCGATACAATGAGCAGTTCTTC. Its translation is CASSPGTRTKRYNEQFF.

The chain has TRBV28 and TRBJ2-1, with 15 bases aligning to TRBD2. V was pared by 5 bases and J by 8 bases, with 7 bases of the junction left unmatched. CDR3 size: 16 residues. Germline CDR1 reads MDHEN; CDR2 reads SYDVKM. CDR3 DNA: TGTGCCAGCAGTACGGGACTAGCGGGAGGTATGGATGAGCAGTTCTTC. Translation: CASSTGLAGGMDEQFF.

The chain is built from TRBV28 and TRBJ1-5, with D possibly TRBD1 on 5 matching bases. The CDR3 runs to 17 residues. CDR1 and CDR2 (germline): MDHEN, SYDVKM. V gave up 3 bases and J gave up 5 bases, with 20 bases separating them. The CDR3 sequence is CASSLSSGRWGYQPQHF. CDR3 DNA sequence: TGTGCCAGCAGTTTGAGTTCCGGGAGGTGGGGGTATCAGCCCCAGCATTTT.

The V gene is TRBV11-2, the J gene TRBJ2-1; TRBD2 matches at 9 bases. Germline CDR1 is SGHAT and CDR2 is FQNNGV. The CDR3 totals 19 residues. The J segment lost 0 bases and the V segment lost 2 bases, leaving 11 bases of the junction unmatched. The chain's CDR3 is CASSLLRLAGGRSYNEQFF. CDR3 sequence (DNA): TGTGCCAGCAGCTTACTTCGTCTCGCGGGAGGGCGCTCCTACAATGAGCAGTTCTTC.

This clone was recorded only once. The genes are TRBV2 and TRBJ2-7; D call uncertain. In germline, CDR1 is SNHLY, CDR2 FYNNEI. With 4 bases removed from V and 2 bases from J, the gap between germline ends came to 9 bases. The CDR3 is 13 residues long. The CDR3 is CASSVDLTYEQYF. The CDR3 DNA reads TGTGCCAGCAGTGTAGACTTGACCTACGAGCAGTACTTC.

V gene TRBV28 combines with J gene TRBJ1-2; a possible D gene is TRBD1 (6 bases). Per the germline V gene, CDR1 is MDHEN and CDR2 is SYDVKM. CDR3 length equals 14 residues. The V end lost 1 base, the J end lost 13 bases, and 19 bases lay between the germline ends. The DNA for the CDR3 is TGTGCCAGCAGTTTATTTTCTGTACAGGGAGTTAGCACCTTC. This encodes CASSLFSVQGVSTF.

V and J are TRBV5-6 and TRBJ2-7, with TRBD2 matching 7 bases. The CDR3 runs 14 residues. The germline CDR1 and CDR2 sequences are SGHDT and YYEEEE. V lost 4 bases, J lost 1 base, and 5 bases stayed unmatched. The CDR3 coding sequence is TGTGCCAGCAGCCCCACGGGAGGATCCTACGAGCAGTACTTC. Its protein is CASSPTGGSYEQYF.

There are a few counts of this clone. V and J are TRBV19 and TRBJ1-5, with unresolved D. V was pared by 5 bases and J by 4 bases, with 9 bases between. Germline loops: CDR1 LNHDA, CDR2 SQIVND (reference sequence). This CDR3 is 13 amino acids long. The CDR3 DNA reads TGTGCCAGTAGTTGGGGAGTGAATCAGCCCCAGCATTTT. It specifies CASSWGVNQPQHF.

This chain links TRBV7-2 with TRBJ1-1, with TRBD1 as a possible D gene (5 bases). Deletions cut 5 bases from V and 7 bases from J, with 17 bases between. This CDR3 contains 14 residues. Germline CDR1 is SGHTA and CDR2 is FQGNSA. Here the CDR3 DNA reads TGTGCCAGCAGCCTCCGGGCAAAGGGGAATGAAGCTTTCTTT. Translated, it gives CASSLRAKGNEAFF.

This clone was found once. The rearrangement links TRBV7-3 to TRBJ1-1; 7 bases fit TRBD1. The CDR3 totals 15 residues. After removal of 5 bases from V and 4 bases from J, the junction contained 10 bases not matched to a gene. Per the germline V gene, CDR1 is SGHTA and CDR2 is FQGTGA. CDR3 DNA sequence: TGTGCCAGCAGCCCTCTCCACAGGGGAGGCACTGAAGCTTTCTTT. Translation: CASSPLHRGGTEAFF. Using reference TRBV7-3 and TRBJ1-1 for the parts outside the CDR3, the full variable domain is GAGVSQTPSNKVTEKGKYVELRCDPISGHTALYWYRQSLGQGPEFLIYFQGTGAADDSGLPNDRFFAVRPEGSVSTLKIQRTERGDSAVYLCASSPLHRGGTEAFFGQGTRLTVV.